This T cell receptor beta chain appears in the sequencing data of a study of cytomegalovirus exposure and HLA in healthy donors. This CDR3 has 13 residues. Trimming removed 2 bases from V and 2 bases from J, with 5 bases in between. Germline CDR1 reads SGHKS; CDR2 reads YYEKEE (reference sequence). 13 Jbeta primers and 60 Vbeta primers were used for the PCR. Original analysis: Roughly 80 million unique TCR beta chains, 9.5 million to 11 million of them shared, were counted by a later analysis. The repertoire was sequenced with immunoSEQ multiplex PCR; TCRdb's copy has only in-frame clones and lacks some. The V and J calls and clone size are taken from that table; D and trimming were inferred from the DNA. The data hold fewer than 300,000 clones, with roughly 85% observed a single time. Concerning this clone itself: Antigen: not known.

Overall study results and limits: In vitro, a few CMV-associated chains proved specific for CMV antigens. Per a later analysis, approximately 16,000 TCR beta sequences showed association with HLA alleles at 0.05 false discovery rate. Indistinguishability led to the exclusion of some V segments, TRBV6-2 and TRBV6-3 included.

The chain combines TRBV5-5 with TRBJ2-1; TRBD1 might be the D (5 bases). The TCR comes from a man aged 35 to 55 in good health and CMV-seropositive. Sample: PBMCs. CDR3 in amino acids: CASSLGAYNEQFF. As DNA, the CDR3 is TGTGCCAGCAGCTTAGGGGCCTACAATGAGCAGTTCTTC.